This T cell receptor beta chain was observed in a study of shared clonotypes between healthy human individuals. CDR3 size: 15 residues. Germline CDR1 SNHLY, CDR2 FYNNEI. With 8 bases removed from V and 2 bases from J, the gap between germline ends came to 17 bases. Clones were sequenced by immunoSEQ multiplex PCR, and TCRdb holds only the in-frame ones, with some missing. Among roughly 2.5 million clones listed, 90% to 95% were seen once. Source material: naive CD4+ T cells sorted from blood. Subset in this sample: CD45RA+ positively selected. The chain joins TRBV2 to TRBJ2-3; unclear D gene. The receptor comes from a man younger than 35 in good health. The CDR3 region is CASGREDTYTDTQYF. The CDR3 DNA reads as TGTGCCAGCGGGCGAGAAGACACATACACAGATACGCAGTATTTT.